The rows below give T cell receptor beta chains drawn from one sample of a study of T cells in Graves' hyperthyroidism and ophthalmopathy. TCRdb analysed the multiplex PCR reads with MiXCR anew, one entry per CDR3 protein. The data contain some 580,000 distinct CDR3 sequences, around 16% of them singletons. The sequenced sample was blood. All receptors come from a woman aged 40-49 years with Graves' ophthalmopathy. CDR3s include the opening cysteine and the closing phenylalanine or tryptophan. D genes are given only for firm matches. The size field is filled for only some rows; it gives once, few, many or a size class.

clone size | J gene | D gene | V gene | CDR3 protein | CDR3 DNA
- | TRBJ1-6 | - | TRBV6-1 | CASTPRKYNSYNSPLHF | TGTGCCAGCACCCCACGGAAGTACAACTCCTATAATTCACCCCTCCACTTT
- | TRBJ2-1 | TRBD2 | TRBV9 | CASSVDSGGRAKFF | TGTGCCAGCAGCGTAGATTCTGGCGGGAGGGCCAAGTTCTTC
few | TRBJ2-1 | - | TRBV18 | CASSPLGNNEQFF | TGTGCCAGCTCACCACTTGGGAACAATGAGCAGTTCTTC
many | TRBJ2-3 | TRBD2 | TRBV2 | CASSRLAGNTDTQYF | TGTGCCAGCAGTCGACTAGCGGGAAACACAGATACGCAGTATTTT
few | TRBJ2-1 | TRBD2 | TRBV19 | CASSIGLADNEQFF | TGTGCCAGTAGTATTGGACTAGCGGACAATGAGCAGTTCTTC
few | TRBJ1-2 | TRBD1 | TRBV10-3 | CAISVRTGGPYGYTF | TGTGCCATCAGTGTTCGGACAGGGGGCCCCTATGGCTACACCTTC
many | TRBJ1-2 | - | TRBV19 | CASRDPGDGYTF | TGTGCCAGCCGAGACCCAGGGGATGGCTACACCTTC
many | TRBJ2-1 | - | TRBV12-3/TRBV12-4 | CASSLRAYNEQFF | TGTGCCAGCAGTTTACGGGCCTACAATGAGCAGTTCTTC
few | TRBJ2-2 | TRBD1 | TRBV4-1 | CASGQGYTGELFF | TGCGCCAGCGGACAGGGGTACACCGGGGAGCTGTTTTTT
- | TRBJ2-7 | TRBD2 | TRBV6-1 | CASRQTGGGPYEQYF | TGTGCCAGCAGGCAGACGGGGGGGGGCCCCTACGAGCAGTACTTC
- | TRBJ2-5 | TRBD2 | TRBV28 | CASRGAGGASGRVETQYF | TGTGCCAGCCGTGGGGCGGGCGGGGCTAGCGGGAGAGTTGAGACCCAGTACTTC
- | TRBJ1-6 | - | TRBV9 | CASSQQGGPLHF | TGTGCCAGCAGCCAGCAGGGAGGTCCCCTCCACTTT
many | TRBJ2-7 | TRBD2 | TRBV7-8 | CASSLDLAAGREQYF | TGTGCCAGCAGCTTAGATCTAGCGGCCGGACGCGAGCAGTACTTC
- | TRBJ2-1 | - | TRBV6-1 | CASSFFRGAAYNEQFF | TGTGCCAGCAGTTTTTTCAGGGGAGCGGCCTACAATGAGCAGTTCTTC
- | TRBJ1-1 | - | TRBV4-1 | CASSQPGWGGTEAFF | TGCGCCAGCAGCCAACCTGGATGGGGAGGCACTGAAGCTTTCTTT
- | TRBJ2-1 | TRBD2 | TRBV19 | CARTPGTSDYNEQFF | TGTGCCAGAACCCCCGGGACTAGCGACTACAATGAGCAGTTCTTC
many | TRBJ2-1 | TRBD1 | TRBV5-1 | CASSLRGQARYNEQFF | TGCGCCAGCAGCTTGAGGGGACAGGCCCGTTACAATGAGCAGTTCTTC
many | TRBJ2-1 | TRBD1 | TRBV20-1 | CSALRQGNEQFF | TGCAGTGCTCTCCGACAGGGCAATGAGCAGTTCTTC
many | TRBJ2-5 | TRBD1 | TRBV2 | CASQGQVGQQETQYF | TGTGCCAGCCAGGGACAGGTTGGGCAACAAGAGACCCAGTACTTC
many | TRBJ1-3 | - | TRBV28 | CASSFRAGIGNTIYF | TGTGCCAGCAGTTTCAGGGCAGGGATTGGAAACACCATATATTTT
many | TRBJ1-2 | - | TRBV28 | CASSFPGGVNYGYTF | TGTGCCAGCAGCTTCCCAGGTGGGGTTAACTATGGCTACACCTTC
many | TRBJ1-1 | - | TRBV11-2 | CASSLDSTYTEAFF | TGTGCCAGCAGCTTGGACAGCACGTACACTGAAGCTTTCTTT
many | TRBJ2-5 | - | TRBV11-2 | CASSRWFGTQYF | TGTGCCAGCAGCCGCTGGTTCGGGACCCAGTACTTC
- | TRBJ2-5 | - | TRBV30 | CAWSVHQAIGWETQYF | TGTGCCTGGAGTGTCCACCAAGCGATAGGGTGGGAGACCCAGTACTTC
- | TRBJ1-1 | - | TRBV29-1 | CSVEDTTGNTEAFF | TGCAGCGTTGAAGATACGACAGGGAACACTGAAGCTTTCTTT
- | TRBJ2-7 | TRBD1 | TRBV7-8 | CASSCRTGDALGDEQYF | TGTGCCAGCAGCTGTAGGACAGGGGACGCCCTGGGCGACGAGCAGTACTTC
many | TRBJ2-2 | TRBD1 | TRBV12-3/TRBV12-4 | CASSLSGGATGELFF | TGTGCCAGCAGTTTGTCAGGGGGCGCGACCGGGGAGCTGTTTTTT
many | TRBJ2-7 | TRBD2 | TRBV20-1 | CSAREGLAGPEQYF | TGCAGTGCTAGAGAGGGACTAGCGGGACCCGAGCAGTACTTC
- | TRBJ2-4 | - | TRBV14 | CASSLRQGGNIQYF | TGTGCCAGCAGCTTACGGCAGGGGGGAAACATTCAGTACTTC
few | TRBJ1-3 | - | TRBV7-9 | CASSRAAGNTIYF | TGTGCCAGCAGCCGGGCAGCTGGAAACACCATATATTTT
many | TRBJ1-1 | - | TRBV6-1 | CASSRVGELIAEAFF | TGTGCCAGCAGTCGAGTAGGGGAATTGATCGCTGAAGCTTTCTTT
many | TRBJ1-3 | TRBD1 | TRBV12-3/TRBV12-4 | CASRPTGAPSGNTIYF | TGTGCCAGCAGACCAACAGGGGCCCCCTCTGGAAACACCATATATTTT
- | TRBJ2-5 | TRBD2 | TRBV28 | CASSRLAGEVETQYF | TGTGCCAGCAGTCGACTAGCGGGGGAGGTAGAGACCCAGTACTTC
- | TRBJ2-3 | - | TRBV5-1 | CASSLGQNLETDTQYF | TGCGCCAGCAGCTTGGGACAGAACCTTGAGACAGATACGCAGTATTTT
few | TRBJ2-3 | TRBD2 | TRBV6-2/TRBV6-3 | CASSPEGLAGDTQYF | TGTGCCAGCAGTCCTGAGGGACTAGCGGGAGATACGCAGTATTTT
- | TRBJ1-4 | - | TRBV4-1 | CASSQDRRSGEKLFF | TGCGCCAGCAGCCAAGATAGGAGGAGTGGAGAAAAACTGTTTTTT
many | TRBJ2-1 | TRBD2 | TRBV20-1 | CSAFSGNSYNEQFF | TGCAGTGCTTTTAGCGGGAACTCCTACAATGAGCAGTTCTTC
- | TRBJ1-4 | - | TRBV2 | CASSFLTATNEKLFF | TGTGCCAGCAGTTTCTTGACAGCAACTAATGAAAAACTGTTTTTT
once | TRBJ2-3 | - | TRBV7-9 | CASSLADGGGGVTDTQYF | TGTGCCAGCAGCTTAGCGGATGGCGGAGGGGGGGTCACAGATACGCAGTATTTT
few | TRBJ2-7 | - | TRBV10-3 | CAISDHSAQYF | TGTGCCATCAGTGATCACAGCGCGCAGTACTTC
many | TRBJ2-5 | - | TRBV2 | CAQQGGPGAAETQYF | TGTGCCCAGCAAGGTGGGCCAGGGGCCGCAGAGACCCAGTACTTC
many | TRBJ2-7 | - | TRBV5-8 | CASSRDSTVYNYEQYF | TGTGCCAGCAGCCGGGACTCAACGGTCTATAACTACGAGCAGTACTTC
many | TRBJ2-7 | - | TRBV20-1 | CSASGLGTYEQYF | TGCAGTGCGTCGGGCTTGGGAACCTACGAGCAGTACTTC
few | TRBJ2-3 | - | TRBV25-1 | CASSEPHGGLRDSKDTQYF | TGTGCCAGCAGTGAACCTCATGGGGGTTTGCGGGATAGCAAAGATACGCAGTATTTT
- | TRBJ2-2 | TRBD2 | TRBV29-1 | CSALLVGTGTSTGELFF | TGCAGCGCCTTGTTAGTCGGCACCGGGACTAGCACCGGGGAGCTGTTTTTT
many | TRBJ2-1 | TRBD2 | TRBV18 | CASSPTLRGSYNEQFF | TGTGCCAGCTCACCAACCCTTCGCGGGAGCTACAATGAGCAGTTCTTC
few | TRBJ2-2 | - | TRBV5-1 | CASSPGTPTNTGELFF | TGCGCCAGCAGCCCCGGGACACCCACGAACACCGGGGAGCTGTTTTTT
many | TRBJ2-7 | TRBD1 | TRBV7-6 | CASRSGQGNSYEQYF | TGTGCCAGCAGGTCCGGACAGGGCAACTCCTACGAGCAGTACTTC
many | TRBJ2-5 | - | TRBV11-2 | CASSLGMETRETQYF | TGTGCCAGCAGCTTGGGCATGGAGACCAGAGAGACCCAGTACTTC
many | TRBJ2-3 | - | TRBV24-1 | CATSDALRDTDTQYF | TGTGCCACCAGTGATGCTCTTCGGGACACAGATACGCAGTATTTT
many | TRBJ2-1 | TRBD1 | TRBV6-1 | CASSEPQGTGAHEQFF | TGTGCCAGCAGTGAACCACAGGGGACCGGGGCCCATGAGCAGTTCTTC
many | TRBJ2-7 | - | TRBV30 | CAWAQGDEQYF | TGTGCCTGGGCGCAGGGCGACGAGCAGTACTTC
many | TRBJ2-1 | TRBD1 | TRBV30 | CAWSRYPGQGSYNEQFF | TGTGCCTGGAGTCGTTATCCGGGACAGGGCTCCTACAATGAGCAGTTCTTC
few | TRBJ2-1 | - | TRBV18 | CASSPRIDYNEQFF | TGTGCCAGCTCACCCCGGATCGATTACAATGAGCAGTTCTTC
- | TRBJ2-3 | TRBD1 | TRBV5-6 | CASSFLGTDAQYF | TGTGCCAGCAGCTTTTTAGGGACAGATGCGCAGTATTTT
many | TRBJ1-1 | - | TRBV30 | CAWTGRGWNTEAFF | TGTGCCTGGACAGGCAGAGGCTGGAACACTGAAGCTTTCTTT
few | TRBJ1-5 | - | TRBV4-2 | CASSQEGEGFQPQHF | TGTGCCAGCAGCCAAGAAGGGGAGGGGTTTCAGCCCCAGCATTTT
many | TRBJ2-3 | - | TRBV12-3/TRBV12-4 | CASRLLALSPADTQYF | TGTGCCAGCAGATTACTAGCTTTAAGTCCCGCAGATACGCAGTATTTT
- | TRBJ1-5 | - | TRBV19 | CATKDTGRGNQPQHF | TGTGCCACTAAAGACACGGGAAGGGGCAATCAGCCCCAGCATTTT